The 7 T cell receptor beta chains reported below all come from one sample, sequenced in a study of technical replicates of blood from a handful of donors (dated by TCRdb to about 2017). Libraries came from the immunoSEQ multiplex PCR assay. TCRdb holds this immuneACCESS table with in-frame rearrangements only. Some clones are missing; in checked studies, unresolved V genes explain under half, and the rest has no known cause. The sample has some 75,000 clones on record, 96% of them singletons. 0.3% to 0.35% of the sample goes to the ten largest clones. The sample was T cells isolated from PBMCs. These receptors came from a human donor in good health.

The CDR3 is CAWSVGLADEQYF. CDR3 nucleotides: TGTGCCTGGAGTGTAGGACTAGCGGACGAGCAGTACTTC. The V gene is TRBV30, the J gene TRBJ2-7, with TRBD2 identical over 10 bases. The V segment lost 0 bases and the J segment 5 bases; nucleotides outside the gene matches: 1. Germline lookup yields CDR1 GTSNPN and CDR2 SVGIG (reference sequence). The CDR3 loop spans 13 amino acids.

The chain combines TRBV6-1 with TRBJ1-2, with unresolved D. Trimming stripped 5 bases from V and 2 bases from J, with 9 bases between. Germline V gene data show CDR1 as MNHNS and CDR2 as SASEGT. The CDR3 runs 13 residues. DNA for the CDR3: TGTGCCAGCAGTAGCCCCGGGAACTATGGCTACACCTTC. Translating gives CASSSPGNYGYTF.

The genes are TRBV6-5 and TRBJ2-2; D unclear. The CDR3 extends over 16 amino acids. V lost 4 bases and J 3 bases, leaving 15 bases between the germline ends. Germline V gene lookup returns CDR1 MNHEY and CDR2 SVGAGI. The CDR3 reads CASSLFTPGDTGELFF. The CDR3 DNA reads as TGTGCCAGCAGTTTATTTACCCCCGGAGACACCGGGGAGCTGTTTTTT.

The chain employs TRBV7-9 and TRBJ2-1, with D possibly being TRBD2 (6 bases). Trimming stripped 3 bases from V and 2 bases from J, with 14 bases between. Per the germline V gene, CDR1 is SEHNR and CDR2 is FQNEAQ (reference sequence). The CDR3 totals 16 residues. The chain's CDR3 is CASSFGSGRTYNEQFF. The DNA of the CDR3 is TGTGCCAGCAGCTTCGGGAGTGGAAGGACCTACAATGAGCAGTTCTTC.

The V call is TRBV5-1, the J call TRBJ1-3; D remains unclear. This CDR3 region has 17 residues. Germline loops: CDR1 SGHRS, CDR2 YFSETQ. V lost 0 bases, J lost 2 bases, and 15 bases lay in between. The CDR3 spells CASSLDSVESPGNTIYF. CDR3 DNA sequence: TGCGCCAGCAGCTTGGACAGTGTTGAATCCCCTGGAAACACCATATATTTT.

The V gene is TRBV27, the J gene TRBJ1-5; D might be TRBD1 (5 bases). The CDR3 contains 13 residues. Per the germline V gene, CDR1 is MNHEY and CDR2 is SMNVEV (reference sequence). V was pared by 3 bases and J by 9 bases, with 12 bases between. The DNA for the CDR3 is TGTGCCAGCAGTTTGGGGCAGGGCAGGCCCCAGCATTTT. Amino acid sequence: CASSLGQGRPQHF.

This chain joins TRBV9 and TRBJ1-3; D unresolved. From germline, CDR1 is SGDLS and CDR2 YYNGEE. This CDR3 region has 14 residues. V lost 3 bases and J lost 2, with 9 bases in between. The CDR3 region is CASSEAGAGNTIYF. The CDR3 DNA follows: TGTGCCAGCAGCGAAGCCGGGGCTGGAAACACCATATATTTT.